The rows below give T cell receptor beta chains drawn from one sample of a study of T cell responses to AZD1222 COVID-19 vaccine. This table comes from immunoSEQ multiplex PCR, and its TCRdb copy is limited to in-frame clones, with some not included. The data hold about 160,000 clones, with approximately 90% observed a single time. The sample consisted of peripheral blood, taken on day 0 of AZD1222 vaccination. Receptors were obtained from an adult in good health. Both conserved end residues are part of each CDR3. Each record gives: CDR3 protein, CDR3 DNA, clone size, J gene, V gene, D gene. The D gene is left open where the match is weak. A clone size is listed for some rows: how often the clone was seen (once, few, many), or a class if it is expanded.

CASSFSADQPQHF | TGTGCCAGCAGTTTTTCGGCCGATCAGCCCCAGCATTTT | once | TRBJ1-5 | TRBV12-3/TRBV12-4 | -
CASRNSETQYF | TGTGCCAGCAGGAATTCTGAGACCCAGTACTTC | - | TRBJ2-5 | TRBV6-5 | -
CASSILSGTGPSYEQYF | TGTGCCAGCAGCATTCTCTCCGGGACAGGCCCATCCTACGAGCAGTACTTC | - | TRBJ2-7 | TRBV5-6 | TRBD1
CASSYSGRLNGYTF | TGTGCCAGCAGTTACTCGGGCAGGTTAAATGGCTACACCTTC | - | TRBJ1-2 | TRBV6-5 | -
CATSEAGTPRSGYTF | TGTGCCACCAGTGAGGCAGGGACACCGCGGAGTGGCTACACCTTC | - | TRBJ1-2 | TRBV24-1 | -
CASSSEAGTIGSGNTIYF | TGCGCCAGCAGCTCCGAAGCCGGGACAATTGGCTCTGGAAACACCATATATTTT | few | TRBJ1-3 | TRBV5-1 | -
CASSPSATYEQYF | TGTGCCAGCAGTCCCTCCGCGACCTACGAGCAGTACTTC | - | TRBJ2-7 | TRBV6-5 | -
CAWGLAGGDTQYF | TGTGCCTGGGGACTAGCGGGAGGAGATACGCAGTATTTT | - | TRBJ2-3 | TRBV30 | TRBD2
CASTASGQETQYF | TGTGCCAGCACCGCTAGCGGGCAAGAGACCCAGTACTTC | - | TRBJ2-5 | TRBV27 | TRBD2
CASTDAYEQYF | TGTGCCAGCACCGACGCCTACGAGCAGTACTTC | - | TRBJ2-7 | TRBV6-5 | -
CASSSGKSYSNQPQHF | TGTGCCAGCAGTTCCGGTAAGAGCTATAGCAATCAGCCCCAGCATTTT | - | TRBJ1-5 | TRBV28 | -
CASSLPAWGEGGYTF | TGTGCCAGCAGTTTACCCGCCTGGGGCGAGGGTGGCTACACCTTC | - | TRBJ1-2 | TRBV28 | -
CASKGAGPYNEQFF | TGCGCCAGCAAAGGAGCGGGACCCTACAATGAGCAGTTCTTC | once | TRBJ2-1 | TRBV5-1 | TRBD2
CASTPRADLPKNIQYF | TGTGCCAGCACGCCTAGGGCGGACTTACCCAAAAACATTCAGTACTTC | - | TRBJ2-4 | TRBV7-8 | -
CASSPQSTGISETQYF | TGTGCCAGCTCACCACAAAGTACCGGGATTTCCGAGACCCAGTACTTC | - | TRBJ2-5 | TRBV18 | -
CASSPLTGAGGTEAFF | TGCGCCAGCAGCCCTCTTACGGGGGCCGGTGGCACTGAAGCTTTCTTT | - | TRBJ1-1 | TRBV5-1 | -